This section outlines one T cell receptor beta chain sequence together with its context. CDR1 is SEHNR and CDR2 is FQNEAQ in the germline V gene (reference sequence). V dropped 5 bases and J dropped 7; count of bases not matched to a gene: 9. CDR3 length equals 14 residues. Both 60 Vbeta primers and 13 Jbeta primers went into the PCR. Per the original methods: Among the unique TCR beta chains that a later analysis counted, about 81 million in all, around 11 million were shared. TCRdb's copy holds only in-frame clones and misses some; the assay was immunoSEQ multiplex PCR. That table furnishes V, J and clone size, whereas the DNA furnished D and trimming. The sample totals around 80,000 clones. The entry originates in a study of cytomegalovirus exposure and HLA in healthy donors.

The chain couples TRBV7-9 to TRBJ2-7, with 9 bases lining up with TRBD1. The sample was PBMCs. The receptor was isolated from a man in his forties in good health and CMV-seronegative. CDR3 loop: CASSPHRGRGEQYF. As DNA, the CDR3 is TGTGCCAGCAGCCCCCACAGGGGGCGCGGTGAGCAGTACTTC. Filled out from reference TRBV7-9 and TRBJ2-7, the complete variable domain reads DTGVSQNPRHKITKRGQNVTFRCDPISEHNRLYWYRQTLGQGPEFLTYFQNEAQLEKSRLLSDRFSAERPKGSFSTLEIQRTEQGDSAMYLCASSPHRGRGEQYFGPGTRLTVT.